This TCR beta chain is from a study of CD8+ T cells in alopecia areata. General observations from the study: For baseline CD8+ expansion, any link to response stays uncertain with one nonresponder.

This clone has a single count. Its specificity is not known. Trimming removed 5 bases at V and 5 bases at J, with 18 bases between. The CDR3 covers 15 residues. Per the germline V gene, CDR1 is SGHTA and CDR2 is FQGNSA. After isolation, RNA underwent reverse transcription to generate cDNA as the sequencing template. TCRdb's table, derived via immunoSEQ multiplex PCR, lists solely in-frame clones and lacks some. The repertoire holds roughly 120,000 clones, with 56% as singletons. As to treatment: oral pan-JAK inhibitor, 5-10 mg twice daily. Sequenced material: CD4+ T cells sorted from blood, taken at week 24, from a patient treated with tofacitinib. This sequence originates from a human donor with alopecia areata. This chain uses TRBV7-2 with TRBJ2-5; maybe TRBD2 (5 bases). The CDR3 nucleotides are TGTGCCAGCAGCGTCGCATTGGGTGGGGAGGAGACCCAGTACTTC. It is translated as CASSVALGGEETQYF.